The 10 T cell receptor beta chains below all came from one sample that was sequenced in a study of healthy donors' naive CD4 and CD8 T cells. Each TCR library used roughly 510 ng of total RNA and a linear amplification protocol. One entry per CDR3 protein, called by TCRdb with MiXCR from the reads. Among around 180,000 distinct CDR3 sequences listed, nearly 75% were seen once. The sequenced material came from naive CD4+ and CD8+ T cells sorted from blood, pooled from several donors. Receptors were obtained from a pool of human donors in good health; the sample pools cells from several healthy donors.

The V call is TRBV12-3 or TRBV12-4, the J call TRBJ2-3, with D uncertain. Trimming removed 1 base at V and 8 bases at J, with 13 bases between. The CDR3 sequence is 14 residues long. CDR3 region: CASSLEWLSGTQYF. In DNA form, the CDR3 reads TGTGCCAGCAGTTTAGAGTGGCTCTCTGGTACGCAGTATTTT.

J is TRBJ2-1 and V is TRBV5-5; D may be TRBD1 (6 bases). Per germline, CDR1 SGHKS and CDR2 YYEKEE (reference sequence). This CDR3 has 15 amino acids. V was cut by 2 bases and J by 1 base, with 10 bases left in between. The CDR3 sequence: CASSFRGPSYNEQFF. Here the CDR3 DNA reads TGTGCCAGCAGCTTCAGGGGACCTTCCTACAATGAGCAGTTCTTC. The whole variable domain, filled in from reference TRBV5-5 and TRBJ2-1, reads DAGVTQSPTHLIKTRGQQVTLRCSPISGHKSVSWYQQVLGQGPQFIFQYYEKEERGRGNFPDRFSARQFPNYSSELNVNALLLGDSALYLCASSFRGPSYNEQFFGPGTRLTVL.

The chain joins TRBV7-9 to TRBJ2-1; D is ambiguous. CDR3 size: 9 residues. Germline V gene sequence: CDR1 SEHNR, CDR2 FQNEAQ (reference sequence). Between the trimmed V and J ends, which lost 10 bases and 5 bases, there was a span of 3 bases. DNA for the CDR3: TGTGCCACCAACAATGAGCAGTTCTTC. Protein sequence: CATNNEQFF.

The rearrangement joins TRBV19 to TRBJ1-5; D remains ambiguous. Per germline, CDR1 LNHDA and CDR2 SQIVND (reference sequence). With 2 bases removed from V and 5 bases from J, the gap between germline ends came to 4 bases. The length of the CDR3 is 12 residues. The CDR3 sequence is CASSIPDQPQHF. The DNA of the CDR3 is TGTGCCAGTAGTATACCCGATCAGCCCCAGCATTTT.

The chain is built from TRBV6-9 and TRBJ2-3; possibly TRBD1 for D (5 bases). Germline CDR1 is MNHGY and CDR2 is SVAAGI. The CDR3 has 14 residues. Deletions cut 6 bases from V and 2 bases from J, with 12 bases between. The chain's CDR3 is CASSPPDNTDTQYF. The CDR3 DNA reads TGTGCCAGCAGCCCCCCGGACAACACAGATACGCAGTATTTT.

The chain links TRBV27 to TRBJ2-7; D is possibly TRBD1 (7 bases). CDR3 length: 15 residues. CDR1 and CDR2 from the germline V gene are MNHEY and SMNVEV (reference sequence). V was clipped by 3 bases and J by 4 bases, with 16 bases between them. This CDR3 is CASSFGGGAGYEQYF. The CDR3 nucleotides are TGTGCCAGCAGTTTCGGAGGGGGCGCGGGATACGAGCAGTACTTC.

The chain joins TRBV20-1 to TRBJ1-2, with TRBD1 matching over 7 bases. J lost 4 bases, V lost 5 bases, and 7 bases had no gene match. CDR1 is DFQATT, CDR2 SNEGSKA, per germline (reference sequence). This CDR3 is 13 amino acids long. CDR3 in DNA: TGCAGTGCTGTAAATACAGGGGTCTATGGCTACACCTTC. Protein sequence: CSAVNTGVYGYTF.

The genes are TRBV6-5 and TRBJ1-1; unclear D gene. Germline lookup yields CDR1 MNHEY and CDR2 SVGAGI. Trimming removed 5 bases at V and 5 bases at J, with 12 bases between. The CDR3 length is 13 residues. The CDR3 spells CASSVWTGTEAFF. For the CDR3, the DNA is TGTGCCAGCAGTGTCTGGACGGGGACTGAAGCTTTCTTT.

The V call is TRBV29-1, the J call TRBJ2-1, with TRBD2 matching over 8 bases. Germline lookup yields CDR1 SQVTM and CDR2 ANQGSEA. V lost 6 bases and J lost 6; bases outside the gene matches: 10. This CDR3 is 14 amino acids long. The CDR3 loop is CSVGLGLVTNEQFF. The CDR3 nucleotides are TGCAGCGTAGGGTTGGGACTAGTTACCAATGAGCAGTTCTTC.

The chain links TRBV5-4 to TRBJ1-1, with D possibly matching TRBD1 (6 bases). This CDR3 is 12 amino acids long. Trimming stripped 7 bases from V and 11 bases from J, with 18 bases between. Germline V gene data show CDR1 as SGHNT and CDR2 as YYREEE (reference sequence). CDR3 region: CASRRDWDNAFF. CDR3 sequence (DNA): TGTGCCAGCCGCCGTGACTGGGACAACGCTTTCTTT.